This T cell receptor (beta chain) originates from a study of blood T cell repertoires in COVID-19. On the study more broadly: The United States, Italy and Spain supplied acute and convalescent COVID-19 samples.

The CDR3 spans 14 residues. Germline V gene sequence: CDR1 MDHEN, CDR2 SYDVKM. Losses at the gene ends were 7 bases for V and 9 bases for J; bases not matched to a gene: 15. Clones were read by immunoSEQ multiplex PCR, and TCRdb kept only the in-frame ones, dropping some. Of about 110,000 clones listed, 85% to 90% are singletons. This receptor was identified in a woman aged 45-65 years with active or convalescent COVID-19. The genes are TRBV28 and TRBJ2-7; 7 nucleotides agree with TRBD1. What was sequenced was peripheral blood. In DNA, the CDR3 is TGTGCCAGCATGACTGGACAGGCGTTCCGGGGGCAGTACTTC. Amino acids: CASMTGQAFRGQYF.